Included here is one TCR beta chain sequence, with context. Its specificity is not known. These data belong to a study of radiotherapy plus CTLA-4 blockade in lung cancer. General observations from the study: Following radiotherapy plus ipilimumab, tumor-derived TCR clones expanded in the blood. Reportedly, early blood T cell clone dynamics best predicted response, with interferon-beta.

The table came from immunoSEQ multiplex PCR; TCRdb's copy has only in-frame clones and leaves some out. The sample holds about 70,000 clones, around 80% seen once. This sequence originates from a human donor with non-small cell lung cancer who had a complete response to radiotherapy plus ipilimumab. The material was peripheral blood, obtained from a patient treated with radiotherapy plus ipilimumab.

CDR3 sequence: CASNSDSSPQGYTF. CDR3 bases: TGTGCCAGTAATTCGGACAGTTCCCCCCAAGGCTACACCTTC. The chain links TRBV19 to TRBJ1-2, with TRBD1 as a possible D gene (6 bases). The CDR3 has 14 residues. The V and J ends lost 7 bases and 8 bases respectively, with 20 bases between them. CDR1 is LNHDA and CDR2 is SQIVND in the germline V gene (reference sequence).